Listed below are T cell receptor beta chains from one sample, sequenced in a study of T cells in localized non-small cell lung cancer. Produced via immunoSEQ multiplex PCR; TCRdb's table is partial and in-frame only. The profile covers around 29,000 clones, with around 93% appearing a single time and 25% to 35% taken by the ten largest. The material was peripheral blood, obtained before any cancer treatment. All receptors derive from an older female donor with stage I lung adenocarcinoma. The CDR3 runs from the conserved cysteine through the conserved F or W. D genes are given only for firm matches. Clone sizes are given selectively: once, few, many, or a class where the clone is expanded.

CDR3	DNA	D	length	V	J	size
CASSTTGRHEETQYF	TGCGCCAGCAGCACAACAGGGCGCCACGAAGAGACCCAGTACTTC	-	15	TRBV5-1	TRBJ2-5	-
CASRRTGPSNEQFF	TGTGCCAGTAGGAGGACAGGCCCAAGTAATGAGCAGTTCTTC	TRBD1	14	TRBV19	TRBJ2-1	-
CASSLFRAVNDRGDSQPQHF	TGCGCCAGCAGCCTCTTCAGGGCGGTAAACGACAGGGGGGACTCTCAGCCCCAGCATTTT	TRBD1	20	TRBV4-1	TRBJ1-5	-
CASSHTHASGTSGGRSTGELFF	TGTGCCAGCTCCCACACCCACGCCTCAGGGACTAGCGGAGGCCGGAGCACCGGGGAGCTGTTTTTT	TRBD2	22	TRBV18	TRBJ2-2	-
CASSQEPLGRVRFGYTF	TGTGCCAGCAGCCAAGAACCCCTTGGCAGGGTGCGGTTTGGCTACACCTTC	-	17	TRBV4-2	TRBJ1-2	-
CASSELAGGRETQYF	TGCGCCAGCAGTGAACTAGCGGGAGGAAGAGAGACCCAGTACTTC	TRBD2	15	TRBV5-1	TRBJ2-5	-
CASSLTGGGQPQHF	TGTGCCAGTAGTCTCACAGGGGGCGGCCAGCCCCAGCATTTT	TRBD1	14	TRBV19	TRBJ1-5	few
CASSPRGVAGENEQYF	TGTGCCAGCAGCCCCCGGGGGGTAGCGGGAGAAAACGAGCAGTACTTC	TRBD2	16	TRBV7-8	TRBJ2-7	once
CASSIRQGTYEQYF	TGTGCCAGTAGTATAAGACAGGGCACCTACGAGCAGTACTTC	TRBD1	14	TRBV19	TRBJ2-7	-
CASSVAISGANVLTF	TGTGCCAGCAGCGTAGCTATCTCTGGGGCCAACGTCCTGACTTTC	-	15	TRBV9	TRBJ2-6	once
CARTRGGQSTDTQYF	TGTGCCAGGACCCGGGGAGGACAGAGCACAGATACGCAGTATTTT	-	15	TRBV6-7	TRBJ2-3	-
CASSKTTESNQPQHF	TGTGCCAGCAGCAAAACCACGGAGAGCAATCAGCCCCAGCATTTT	-	15	TRBV7-6	TRBJ1-5	large
CASRVAGHISYEQYF	TGTGCCAGCCGAGTAGCGGGCCATATCTCCTACGAGCAGTACTTC	TRBD2	15	TRBV7-2	TRBJ2-7	-
CASSLASVGNQPQHF	TGTGCCAGCAGTCTGGCATCGGTCGGCAATCAGCCCCAGCATTTT	-	15	TRBV6-1	TRBJ1-5	-
CASSLVAQGGTDTQYF	TGCGCCAGCAGCTTGGTTGCACAGGGGGGCACAGATACGCAGTATTTT	TRBD1	16	TRBV5-1	TRBJ2-3	-
CASSLKSGGGTAQTQYF	TGTGCCAGCAGTTTGAAGTCGGGGGGGGGTACAGCACAGACCCAGTACTTC	TRBD2	17	TRBV27	TRBJ2-5	-
CAFYRGGNTEAFF	TGTGCCTTCTACAGGGGAGGGAACACTGAAGCTTTCTTT	TRBD1	13	TRBV5-4	TRBJ1-1	-
CASSIGTSPDTQYF	TGTGCCAGTAGTATCGGGACTAGCCCAGATACGCAGTATTTT	TRBD2	14	TRBV19	TRBJ2-3	-
CASSVSMNYGYTF	TGTGCCAGCAGCGTATCAATGAACTATGGCTACACCTTC	-	13	TRBV9	TRBJ1-2	-
CASSSHPSGGTDTQYF	TGTGCCAGCAGCTCTCACCCTAGCGGAGGCACAGATACGCAGTATTTT	TRBD2	16	TRBV9	TRBJ2-3	-
CASSFSGARTEAFF	TGCGCCAGCAGCTTTTCGGGGGCGCGGACTGAAGCTTTCTTT	-	14	TRBV5-1	TRBJ1-1	once
CASSKRLDIIYEQYF	TGTGCCAGCAGTAAACGACTAGATATTATCTACGAGCAGTACTTC	-	15	TRBV6-5	TRBJ2-7	-
CASSSYRDGSNYGYTF	TGTGCCAGCAGTTCTTACCGGGACGGAAGTAACTATGGCTACACCTTC	-	16	TRBV2	TRBJ1-2	-
CASSEAGLGPATNEKLFF	TGTGCCAGCAGTGAAGCGGGTCTTGGGCCTGCAACTAATGAAAAACTGTTTTTT	-	18	TRBV6-1	TRBJ1-4	-
CASSTTGVGTEAFF	TGTGCCAGCAGTACGACAGGGGTTGGGACTGAAGCTTTCTTT	TRBD1	14	TRBV6-6	TRBJ1-1	-
CASSPGSHNEQFF	TGTGCCAGCAGCCCAGGATCCCACAATGAGCAGTTCTTC	-	13	TRBV14	TRBJ2-1	once
CASSSNRGLNEKLFF	TGTGCCAGCAGCTCAAACAGGGGTCTAAATGAAAAACTGTTTTTT	TRBD1	15	TRBV5-4	TRBJ1-4	-
CASSPRPEGDYGYTF	TGTGCCAGCTCACCACGTCCGGAGGGAGACTATGGCTACACCTTC	-	15	TRBV18	TRBJ1-2	-
CASMLTVNQPQHF	TGTGCCAGTATGCTGACGGTCAATCAGCCCCAGCATTTT	-	13	TRBV19	TRBJ1-5	-
CASSEGSSGGETQYF	TGTGCCAGCAGTGAAGGGTCCAGCGGGGGCGAGACCCAGTACTTC	TRBD2	15	TRBV2	TRBJ2-5	-
CASSLGVGQINEKLFF	TGTGCCAGCAGCTTAGGGGTGGGACAGATTAATGAAAAACTGTTTTTT	TRBD1	16	TRBV7-2	TRBJ1-4	-
CSVVSPVVGAAKNIQYF	TGCAGCGTTGTATCCCCGGTAGTGGGGGCGGCCAAAAACATTCAGTACTTC	-	17	TRBV29-1	TRBJ2-4	-
CARGTVNTEAFF	TGTGCCAGGGGGACAGTGAACACTGAAGCTTTCTTT	TRBD1	12	TRBV2	TRBJ1-1	-
CASTPGTANTEAFF	TGTGCCAGTACCCCCGGGACAGCGAACACTGAAGCTTTCTTT	TRBD1	14	TRBV19	TRBJ1-1	-
CASSLEPLNTGELFF	TGTGCCAGCAGCTTAGAACCACTAAACACCGGGGAGCTGTTTTTT	-	15	TRBV11-2	TRBJ2-2	-
CASNPGQGSRQYF	TGTGCCAGCAACCCGGGGCAGGGTAGCAGGCAGTACTTC	-	13	TRBV5-5	TRBJ2-7	-
CASSLVRGRTGTEAFF	TGTGCCAGCAGCTTAGTGCGGGGGCGCACTGGAACTGAAGCTTTCTTT	-	16	TRBV7-6	TRBJ1-1	-
CASTGTGLSPLHF	TGTGCCAGCACCGGGACGGGGTTGTCACCCCTCCACTTT	-	13	TRBV5-6	TRBJ1-6	-
CAWSALAALTDTQYF	TGTGCCTGGAGTGCCCTAGCGGCTCTCACAGATACGCAGTATTTT	TRBD2	15	TRBV30	TRBJ2-3	-
CASSETTGDNYGYTF	TGTGCCAGCAGCGAGACGACAGGGGACAACTATGGCTACACCTTC	TRBD1	15	TRBV9	TRBJ1-2	-
CASSGVRGTEAFF	TGTGCCAGCAGTGGGGTCAGGGGAACTGAAGCTTTCTTT	-	13	TRBV6-1	TRBJ1-1	-
CASSLGGGLVTDTQYF	TGTGCCAGCAGCTTGGGCGGTGGGTTGGTCACAGATACGCAGTATTTT	-	16	TRBV11-2	TRBJ2-3	-
CASSPGFGGAIEQFF	TGTGCCAGCAGCCCCGGGTTTGGGGGGGCGATTGAGCAGTTCTTC	-	15	TRBV11-2	TRBJ2-1	-
CASSLGLGLNEQFF	TGTGCCAGCAGTTTGGGACTAGGGCTCAATGAGCAGTTCTTC	TRBD2	14	TRBV27	TRBJ2-1	-
CASRTLAGSYNEQFF	TGTGCCAGCAGAACACTAGCGGGCTCCTACAATGAGCAGTTCTTC	TRBD2	15	TRBV28	TRBJ2-1	-
CASSPDGGHYNEQFF	TGCGCCAGCAGCCCGGATGGCGGGCACTACAATGAGCAGTTCTTC	-	15	TRBV5-1	TRBJ2-1	-
CAISRDPSGEQYF	TGTGCCATCAGCCGGGACCCCTCGGGGGAGCAGTACTTC	-	13	TRBV10-3	TRBJ2-7	-
CASSQAGTGAYEQYF	TGCGCCAGCAGCCAAGCCGGGACAGGGGCCTACGAGCAGTACTTC	TRBD1	15	TRBV4-1	TRBJ2-7	-
CASSRNSFTEAFF	TGTGCCAGCAGCCGAAATTCTTTCACTGAAGCTTTCTTT	-	13	TRBV11-2	TRBJ1-1	few
CASQKGATVNEQFF	TGTGCCAGCCAAAAGGGGGCGACGGTTAATGAGCAGTTCTTC	TRBD1	14	TRBV6-5	TRBJ2-1	-
CSVEITGENGYTF	TGCAGCGTTGAAATAACAGGGGAAAATGGCTACACCTTC	TRBD1	13	TRBV29-1	TRBJ1-2	-
CSVERGRNTEAFF	TGCAGCGTTGAAAGAGGCAGGAACACTGAAGCTTTCTTT	-	13	TRBV29-1	TRBJ1-1	-
CASSLGWAERQYF	TGTGCCAGCAGCTTAGGGTGGGCAGAAAGGCAGTACTTC	-	13	TRBV7-3	TRBJ2-7	-
CASSGTSGSNEQFF	TGCGCCAGCAGCGGGACTAGCGGGAGCAATGAGCAGTTCTTC	TRBD2	14	TRBV5-1	TRBJ2-1	-
CASSRQGRADTQYF	TGCGCCAGCAGCAGGCAGGGGAGGGCAGATACGCAGTATTTT	-	14	TRBV4-1	TRBJ2-3	-
CASSPGLAGVERTDTQYF	TGTGCCAGCAGCCCGGGACTAGCGGGAGTTGAGCGCACAGATACGCAGTATTTT	TRBD2	18	TRBV7-9	TRBJ2-3	-
CASSLATSGIYYNEQFF	TGTGCCAGCAGCTTAGCGACTAGCGGGATATACTACAATGAGCAGTTCTTC	TRBD2	17	TRBV7-6	TRBJ2-1	-
CASSRLFFEEQYF	TGTGCCAGCAGCCGACTATTTTTTGAGGAGCAGTACTTC	-	13	TRBV7-2	TRBJ2-7	-
CATSRDGSPWGTYNEQFF	TGTGCCACCAGCAGAGATGGGTCCCCGTGGGGCACCTACAATGAGCAGTTCTTC	-	18	TRBV15	TRBJ2-1	-